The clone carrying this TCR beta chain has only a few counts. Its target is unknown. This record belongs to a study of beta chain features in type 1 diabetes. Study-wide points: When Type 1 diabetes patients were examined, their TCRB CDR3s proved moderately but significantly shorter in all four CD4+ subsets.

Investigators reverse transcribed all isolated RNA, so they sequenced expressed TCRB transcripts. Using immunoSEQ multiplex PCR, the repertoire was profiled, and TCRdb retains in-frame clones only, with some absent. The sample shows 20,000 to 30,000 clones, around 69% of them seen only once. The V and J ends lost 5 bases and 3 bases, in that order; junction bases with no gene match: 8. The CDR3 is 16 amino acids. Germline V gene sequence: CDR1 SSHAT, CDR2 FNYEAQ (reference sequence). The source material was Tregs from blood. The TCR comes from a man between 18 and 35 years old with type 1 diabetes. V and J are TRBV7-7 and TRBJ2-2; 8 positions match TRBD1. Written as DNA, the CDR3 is TGTGCCAGCAGCCCCGGACAGGGCCTCTACACCGGGGAGCTGTTTTTT. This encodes CASSPGQGLYTGELFF.